These 28 T cell receptor beta chains were all obtained from the same sample, sequenced in a study of blood T cell repertoires in COVID-19. Profiled with immunoSEQ multiplex PCR; TCRdb holds only in-frame clones, not every one. The table lists 300,000 or so clones, more than 75% of them singletons, with approximately 1.5% in the top ten. The sequencing input was peripheral blood. The receptors stem from a woman aged 35 to 49 who had recovered from COVID-19.

V and J are TRBV19 and TRBJ1-2, with 9 bases matching TRBD1. J lost 3 bases, V lost 3 bases, and 5 bases had no gene match. This CDR3 has 15 residues. Germline-derived CDR1 and CDR2 are LNHDA and SQIVND (reference sequence). CDR3 protein: CASSIGTGSHYGYTF. CDR3 DNA: TGTGCCAGTAGTATCGGGACAGGGAGTCACTATGGCTACACCTTC.

The chain uses TRBV7-3 and TRBJ1-1; 7 bases map to TRBD1. This CDR3 region has 13 residues. From germline, CDR1 is SGHTA and CDR2 FQGTGA. The junction had 3 bases not matched to a gene; V was cut back by 4 bases and J by 4 bases. The CDR3 DNA reads as TGTGCCAGCAGCTCGACAGGGTTCACTGAAGCTTTCTTT. Protein sequence: CASSSTGFTEAFF. Supplemented by reference TRBV7-3 and TRBJ1-1, the full variable domain reads GAGVSQTPSNKVTEKGKYVELRCDPISGHTALYWYRQSLGQGPEFLIYFQGTGAADDSGLPNDRFFAVRPEGSVSTLKIQRTERGDSAVYLCASSSTGFTEAFFGQGTRLTVV.

The chain combines TRBV14 with TRBJ2-6; 8 bases agree with TRBD1. The CDR3 is 18 amino acids. In germline, CDR1 is SGHDN, CDR2 FVKESK. V was pared by 6 bases and J by 0 bases, with 10 bases of the junction left unmatched. CDR3 sequence: CASSPVGTGPSGANVLTF. The CDR3 DNA follows: TGTGCCAGCAGTCCTGTGGGGACAGGCCCCTCTGGGGCCAACGTCCTGACTTTC.

The chain recombines TRBV5-1 with TRBJ2-3, with 7 positions matching TRBD1. The CDR3 sequence is 13 residues long. The V gene's germline CDR1 is SGHRS and CDR2 YFSETQ. The trim removed 5 bases at V and 2 bases at J, leaving 2 bases unmatched. CDR3 region: CASRKGATDTQYF. CDR3 nucleotides: TGCGCCAGCAGGAAGGGGGCCACAGATACGCAGTATTTT. Full variable domain (remainder filled in from reference TRBV5-1 and TRBJ2-3): KAGVTQTPRYLIKTRGQQVTLSCSPISGHRSVSWYQQTPGQGLQFLFEYFSETQRNKGNFPGRFSGRQFSNSRSEMNVSTLELGDSALYLCASRKGATDTQYFGPGTRLTVL.

The genes are TRBV7-9 and TRBJ1-5; D call uncertain. V lost 2 bases and J 8 bases, leaving 16 bases between the germline ends. CDR1 SEHNR and CDR2 FQNEAQ come from the germline V gene (reference sequence). The CDR3 has 15 residues. The CDR3 bases are TGTGCCAGCAGCTTAACGGGGTGGGAATGGGAGCCCCAGCATTTT. Amino acids: CASSLTGWEWEPQHF.

V usage is TRBV5-1 and J usage is TRBJ2-1, with D possibly matching TRBD2 (5 bases). The CDR3 spans 15 residues. Germline V lookup: CDR1 SGHRS, CDR2 YFSETQ. Trimming took 4 bases from V and 2 from J, leaving 13 bases between them. The CDR3: CASSPTRRTYNEQFF. The CDR3 DNA reads TGCGCCAGCAGCCCAACTAGGCGGACCTACAATGAGCAGTTCTTC.

The chain carries TRBV3-1 (or the pseudogene TRBV3-2) and TRBJ2-7; TRBD1 matches 10 bases. V trimming: 3 bases; J trimming: 4 bases; junction bases outside the gene matches: 9. The CDR3 is 16 residues long. Germline CDR1 is LGHDT and CDR2 is YNNKEL (reference sequence). CDR3 sequence: CASSHVPGQGLYEQYF. Here the CDR3 DNA reads TGTGCCAGCAGCCATGTACCGGGACAGGGGCTTTACGAGCAGTACTTC.

The chain links TRBV6-2 or TRBV6-3 to TRBJ1-1, with D possibly TRBD1 on 5 matching bases. The CDR3 covers 16 residues. The germline gives CDR1 MNHEY, CDR2 SVGEGT. V lost 0 bases to trimming and J lost 4 bases, with 15 bases between them. The CDR3 coding sequence is TGTGCCAGCAGTTACTCGATGTGGGGCGGGAGCACTGAAGCTTTCTTT. As protein: CASSYSMWGGSTEAFF.

The chain combines TRBV27 with TRBJ2-3; 13 nucleotides line up with TRBD2. Germline assignment: CDR1 MNHEY and CDR2 SMNVEV (reference sequence). This CDR3 has 16 amino acids. The trim removed 4 bases at V and 4 bases at J, leaving 5 bases unmatched. CDR3 region: CASSSGLAGEADTQYF. DNA of the CDR3: TGTGCCAGCAGTTCCGGACTAGCGGGGGAGGCAGATACGCAGTATTTT.

The chain has TRBV6-1 and TRBJ1-4, with 8 nucleotides matching TRBD1. This CDR3 spans 16 amino acids. Trimming removed 4 bases from V and 4 bases from J; junction bases left unmatched: 8. Germline CDR1 is MNHNS and CDR2 is SASEGT. The CDR3 coding sequence is TGTGCCAGCAGTGCCGCTCTGGGACAGGTTAATGAAAAACTGTTTTTT. Amino acids: CASSAALGQVNEKLFF.

The rearrangement links TRBV27 to TRBJ2-7; tentatively, D is TRBD1 (6 bases). The CDR3 has 13 residues. The germline CDR1 and CDR2 sequences are MNHEY and SMNVEV (reference sequence). Trimming shortened V by 6 bases and J by 1 base, and 10 bases separated the two germline ends. In nucleotides, the CDR3 is TGTGCCAGCAGGAGGGGGAGATCCTACGAGCAGTACTTC. Its translation: CASRRGRSYEQYF.

The V call is TRBV4-2, the J call TRBJ1-3, with D possibly TRBD1 on 6 matching bases. Between the trimmed V and J ends, which lost 0 bases and 0 bases, there was a span of 33 bases. CDR1 and CDR2 (germline): LGHNA, YNFKEQ. The CDR3 length is 24 residues. CDR3 loop: CASSQDIRTHRDGALWHSGNTIYF. Here the CDR3 DNA reads TGTGCCAGCAGCCAAGATATTCGGACTCACAGGGATGGTGCTCTCTGGCACTCTGGAAACACCATATATTTT.

This rearrangement joins TRBV27 to TRBJ1-3, with no clear D. Germline assignment: CDR1 MNHEY and CDR2 SMNVEV (reference sequence). Trimming took 5 bases from V and 0 from J, leaving 14 bases between them. The CDR3 has 16 residues. The CDR3 is CASSPGLGLSGNTIYF. The CDR3 region has the DNA TGTGCCAGCAGTCCCGGCTTGGGCCTCTCTGGAAACACCATATATTTT.

The chain links TRBV2 to TRBJ1-1; D remains ambiguous. V gave up 6 bases and J gave up 9 bases, with 14 bases separating them. Looked up from germline, CDR1 is SNHLY and CDR2 is FYNNEI. This CDR3 contains 12 residues. For the CDR3, the DNA is TGTGCCAGCAGCAAGCGGACCGGTAAAGCTTTCTTT. Translation gives CASSKRTGKAFF.

This clone was counted a single time. CDR3 amino acids: CASSPGQGANYGYTF. CDR3 DNA sequence: TGTGCCAGCAGCCCTGGACAGGGAGCTAACTATGGCTACACCTTC. The chain employs TRBV9 and TRBJ1-2; 8 bases map to TRBD1. The CDR3 has 15 amino acids. Unmatched junction bases numbered 5, after V lost 4 bases and J lost 0 bases. Germline assignment: CDR1 SGDLS and CDR2 YYNGEE.

The chain uses TRBV7-2 and TRBJ1-2; D is uncertain. The CDR3 has 13 amino acids. V gave up 1 base and J gave up 5 bases, with 8 bases separating them. Germline values: CDR1 SGHTA, CDR2 FQGNSA. The CDR3 reads CASSLGAFYGYTF. The CDR3 DNA reads as TGTGCCAGCAGCTTAGGGGCTTTTTATGGCTACACCTTC.

The chain recombines TRBV27 with TRBJ2-2, with D perhaps matching TRBD1 (6 bases). This CDR3 region has 14 residues. Per germline, CDR1 MNHEY and CDR2 SMNVEV (reference sequence). V shed 5 bases and J shed 3 bases, with 10 bases lying between them. The CDR3 DNA reads TGTGCCAGCAGTCCAGGGGTATACACCGGGGAGCTGTTTTTT. Amino acids: CASSPGVYTGELFF.

V is TRBV18 and J is TRBJ1-1; 7 nucleotides align to TRBD1. Per germline, CDR1 KGHSH and CDR2 LQKENI. The CDR3 length is 13 residues. The ends lost 4 bases at V and 10 bases at J; junction bases unmatched: 9. The CDR3 spells CASSRQQGNRAFF. The CDR3 bases are TGTGCCAGCTCACGACAACAGGGGAACCGAGCTTTCTTT.

A single count supports this clone. The chain employs TRBV11-2 and TRBJ2-7, with 8 bases aligning to TRBD1. The germline CDR1 and CDR2 sequences are SGHAT and FQNNGV. The CDR3 sequence is 19 residues long. With 1 base clipped from V and 6 bases from J, the junction kept 20 bases outside the gene matches. The CDR3 DNA is TGTGCCAGCAGCTTAGTAGCCGGGACAGGAAGGTCTGAGGTCTCCGAGCAGTACTTC. This gives the protein CASSLVAGTGRSEVSEQYF.

This clone was seen once. The chain links TRBV27 to TRBJ1-5, with TRBD1 as a possible D gene (5 bases). CDR1 and CDR2 (germline): MNHEY, SMNVEV (reference sequence). CDR3 length: 15 amino acids. V was pared by 6 bases and J by 6 bases, with 18 bases between. The CDR3 DNA reads TGTGCCAGCAGCCCACGGTTAGGGGTGGGTCAGCCCCAGCATTTT. Its protein product is CASSPRLGVGQPQHF.

A single count supports this clone. The gene calls are TRBV9 and TRBJ1-2; 9 positions match TRBD1. Germline V gives CDR1 SGDLS, CDR2 YYNGEE. The CDR3 has 14 residues. With V trimmed by 3 bases and J by 4 bases, 4 bases remained unmatched. The CDR3 bases are TGTGCCAGCAGCGCCGGGACAGGGACCTATGGCTACACCTTC. This gives the protein CASSAGTGTYGYTF.

The chain has TRBV3-1 (or the pseudogene TRBV3-2) and TRBJ1-5; D gene ambiguous. Germline V lookup: CDR1 LGHDT, CDR2 YNNKEL (reference sequence). The CDR3 runs 13 residues. V was shortened by 4 bases and J by 7 bases, with 11 bases between the two germline ends. The CDR3 DNA follows: TGTGCCAGCAGCCGCAACCCGGGGCAGCCCCAGCATTTT. This translates into CASSRNPGQPQHF.

The V and J genes are TRBV5-4 and TRBJ2-3; no reliable D call. There are 13 residues in the CDR3. Germline values: CDR1 SGHNT, CDR2 YYREEE (reference sequence). Trimming took 7 bases from V and 5 from J, leaving 14 bases between them. CDR3: CASAGSGVDTQYF. CDR3 sequence (DNA): TGTGCCAGCGCCGGGTCCGGCGTAGATACGCAGTATTTT. The entire variable domain, with the rest obtained from reference TRBV5-4 and TRBJ2-3, is as follows: ETGVTQSPTHLIKTRGQQVTLRCSSQSGHNTVSWYQQALGQGPQFIFQYYREEENGRGNFPPRFSGLQFPNYSSELNVNALELDDSALYLCASAGSGVDTQYFGPGTRLTVL.

This clone was recorded only once. The chain is built from TRBV5-1 and TRBJ2-1, with 11 bases identical to TRBD2. Germline values: CDR1 SGHRS, CDR2 YFSETQ. V shed 6 bases, J shed 5 bases, and the junction held 10 bases outside the gene matches. The CDR3 runs to 16 residues. The CDR3 bases are TGCGCCAGCAAGCTAGCGGGGGGACCCCTTGACAATGAGCAGTTCTTC. The encoded protein is CASKLAGGPLDNEQFF.

This chain joins TRBV2 and TRBJ1-5; D possibly corresponds to TRBD1 (5 bases). The V end was cut by 2 bases, the J end by 11 bases, with 16 bases between. This CDR3 spans 14 amino acids. Germline loops: CDR1 SNHLY, CDR2 FYNNEI. Here the CDR3 reads CASSERGRRSAQHF. CDR3 DNA sequence: TGTGCCAGCAGTGAAAGGGGCAGACGATCAGCCCAGCATTTT.

The chain carries TRBV9 and TRBJ2-3; 9 nucleotides line up with TRBD2. The V gene's germline CDR1 is SGDLS and CDR2 YYNGEE. V shed 4 bases, J shed 6 bases, and the junction held 15 bases outside the gene matches. This CDR3 contains 17 residues. Here the CDR3 reads CASSPQGGGGAKDTQYF. In DNA form, the CDR3 reads TGTGCCAGCAGCCCCCAGGGGGGCGGGGGGGCTAAGGATACGCAGTATTTT.

There are a few counts of this clone. The rearrangement joins TRBV9 to TRBJ2-2, with 10 positions matching TRBD2. CDR3 length equals 15 residues. CDR1 is SGDLS, CDR2 YYNGEE, per germline. V lost 6 bases and J lost 4; bases outside the gene matches: 6. The CDR3 region is CASKAASGSTGELFF. The CDR3 DNA is TGTGCCAGCAAGGCGGCTAGCGGGAGCACCGGGGAGCTGTTTTTT.

This chain links TRBV6-5 with TRBJ2-5; D not resolved. Germline CDR1 MNHEY, CDR2 SVGAGI. Trimming shortened V by 7 bases and J by 2 bases, and 8 bases separated the two germline ends. There are 12 residues in the CDR3. The DNA for the CDR3 is TGTGCCAGCACAAACAATCAAGAGACCCAGTACTTC. Translated: CASTNNQETQYF.